These 29 T cell receptor beta chains came from one sample sequenced in a study of cytomegalovirus exposure and HLA in healthy donors. Primers for the PCR totalled 60 Vbeta and 13 Jbeta. The repertoire was sequenced with immunoSEQ multiplex PCR; TCRdb's copy has only in-frame clones and lacks some. Of 110,000 to 150,000 clones listed, around 73% are singletons. The sequenced sample was PBMCs. Source of these receptors: a human donor in good health.

The chain uses TRBV5-1 and TRBJ2-3, with 7 bases identical to TRBD2. This CDR3 contains 17 residues. From germline, CDR1 is SGHRS and CDR2 YFSETQ. Trimming cost V 0 bases and J 0 bases; bases outside gene matches: 7. CDR3 nucleotides: TGCGCCAGCAGCTTGGGCCTAGCGGCCATTAGCACAGATACGCAGTATTTT. It codes for CASSLGLAAISTDTQYF.

The chain combines TRBV7-8 with TRBJ2-2, with 12 positions matching TRBD2. CDR3 length: 19 amino acids. Trimming cost V 5 bases and J 5 bases; bases outside gene matches: 15. CDR1 SGHVS and CDR2 FQNEAQ come from the germline V gene. CDR3: CASSHNSALAGGRTGELFF. CDR3 sequence (DNA): TGTGCCAGCAGCCATAATAGTGCACTAGCGGGGGGTCGAACCGGGGAGCTGTTTTTT.

This chain connects TRBV2 to TRBJ1-2; tentatively, D is TRBD1 (6 bases). CDR3 length equals 14 residues. Between the trimmed V and J ends, which lost 4 bases and 2 bases, there was a span of 11 bases. Germline values: CDR1 SNHLY, CDR2 FYNNEI. The CDR3, as DNA: TGTGCCAGCAGTGGGCGGGGGCAGAACTATGGCTACACCTTC. It codes for CASSGRGQNYGYTF.

This clone occurred a few times. The sample has other DNA sequences that encode this CDR3 too. The rearrangement uses TRBV5-4 and TRBJ2-7; TRBD1 aligns across 8 bases. This CDR3 has 12 amino acids. V gave up 4 bases and J gave up 5 bases; unmatched junction bases: 2. Germline values: CDR1 SGHNT, CDR2 YYREEE (reference sequence). The CDR3 coding sequence is TGTGCCAGCAGCCTGGACAGGGACGAGCAGTACTTC. Amino acids: CASSLDRDEQYF.

The rearrangement joins TRBV5-1 to TRBJ1-3; 8 bases match TRBD1. Looked up from germline, CDR1 is SGHRS and CDR2 is YFSETQ. V was pared by 3 bases and J by 2 bases, with 1 base of the junction left unmatched. The length of the CDR3 is 14 residues. The CDR3 region has the DNA TGCGCCAGCAGCTCACAGGGGGCTGGAAACACCATATATTTT. Translated: CASSSQGAGNTIYF. The full variable domain, in which reference TRBV5-1 and TRBJ1-3 provide the parts outside the CDR3, is KAGVTQTPRYLIKTRGQQVTLSCSPISGHRSVSWYQQTPGQGLQFLFEYFSETQRNKGNFPGRFSGRQFSNSRSEMNVSTLELGDSALYLCASSSQGAGNTIYFGEGSWLTVV.

This clone was counted only a few times. CDR3 sequence reads: CASSLTGGRGNTIYF. CDR3 DNA: TGTGCCAGCAGTCTTACAGGGGGCCGAGGAAACACCATATATTTT. The V and J genes are TRBV6-5 and TRBJ1-3; the match to TRBD1 covers 9 bases. This CDR3 region has 15 residues. J was trimmed by 4 bases and V by 5 bases; bases with no gene match: 6. Germline CDR1 is MNHEY and CDR2 is SVGAGI.

The rearrangement links TRBV6-1 to TRBJ2-7, with 10 bases lining up with TRBD2. Germline CDR1 reads MNHNS; CDR2 reads SASEGT. The CDR3 extends over 15 amino acids. The V and J ends lost 3 bases and 5 bases, in that order; junction bases with no gene match: 7. The CDR3 DNA is TGTGCCAGCAGTGATGGAGCGGGAGGGCCCCACGAGCAGTACTTC. As protein: CASSDGAGGPHEQYF.

The table lists this clone with a few counts. The chain has TRBV6-6 and TRBJ2-5; TRBD2 aligns across 7 bases. Germline loops: CDR1 MNHNY, CDR2 SVGAGI (reference sequence). Losses at the gene ends were 7 bases for V and 7 bases for J; bases not matched to a gene: 3. The CDR3 spans 11 residues. As DNA, the CDR3 is TGTGCCAGCAACACGGGGGGGACCCAGTACTTC. It is translated as CASNTGGTQYF.

This rearrangement joins TRBV9 to TRBJ1-6; D may be TRBD1 (5 bases). The V end lost 0 bases, the J end lost 10 bases, and 8 bases lay between the germline ends. The germline CDR1 and CDR2 sequences are SGDLS and YYNGEE. This CDR3 has 13 amino acids. CDR3 loop: CASSVEAGSPLHF. The CDR3 bases are TGTGCCAGCAGCGTAGAGGCAGGGTCACCCCTCCACTTT.

As concerns this clone: A read error may produce the germline difference seen at one junction end. The rearrangement links TRBV5-1 to TRBJ1-3, with 9 bases fitting TRBD1. From germline, CDR1 is SGHRS and CDR2 YFSETQ. The CDR3 extends over 16 amino acids. The CDR3 reads CASSLGTTGQGPVYSF. CDR3 DNA: TGCGCCAGCAGCTTGGGTACTACGGGACAGGGCCCGGTGTATTCTTTT.

This clone appeared once. The chain couples TRBV7-3 to TRBJ2-1; TRBD1 aligns across 7 bases. The CDR3 runs to 14 residues. With V trimmed by 5 bases and J by 8 bases, 9 bases remained unmatched. Germline values: CDR1 SGHTA, CDR2 FQGTGA. This CDR3 reads CASSQGPRGHEQFF. The CDR3 nucleotides read TGTGCCAGCAGCCAGGGCCCAAGGGGGCATGAGCAGTTCTTC.

This clone has just a few counts. The rearrangement joins TRBV5-1 to TRBJ2-2, with TRBD1 identical over 9 bases. The CDR3 has 16 amino acids. V shed 3 bases, J shed 0 bases, and the junction held 3 bases outside the gene matches. Germline CDR1 and CDR2: SGHRS and YFSETQ. This CDR3 is CASSSRTGANTGELFF. CDR3 DNA: TGCGCCAGCAGCTCTCGGACAGGGGCGAACACCGGGGAGCTGTTTTTT.

In its sample, this clone was seen once. At one of its ends the junction is not consistent with the germline gene, which may arise from a read error. The chain has TRBV7-7 and TRBJ2-1; 10 positions agree with TRBD1. This CDR3 spans 15 amino acids. Germline loops: CDR1 SSHAT, CDR2 FNYEAQ (reference sequence). CDR3 sequence reads: CASSSGTGAHNEQFF. As DNA, the CDR3 is TGTGCTAGCAGCTCCGGGACAGGGGCCCACAATGAGCAGTTCTTC.

This clone was picked up one time. The genes are TRBV9 and TRBJ2-5; 8 nucleotides align to TRBD2. The germline CDR1 and CDR2 sequences are SGDLS and YYNGEE. Trimming took 0 bases from V and 5 from J; bases not matched to a gene: 6. The CDR3 runs 15 residues. CDR3 nucleotides: TGTGCCAGCAGCGTAGACGGGAGGGCCGGGGAGACCCAGTACTTC. It codes for CASSVDGRAGETQYF.

This sequence joins TRBV9 and TRBJ1-3; D gene unclear. This CDR3 spans 14 amino acids. CDR1 is SGDLS and CDR2 is YYNGEE in the germline V gene. V lost 0 bases, J lost 2 bases, and 6 bases lay in between. The CDR3 sequence is CASSVGHPGNTIYF. The CDR3 coding sequence is TGTGCCAGCAGCGTAGGACACCCTGGAAACACCATATATTTT.

The chain carries TRBV7-9 and TRBJ2-3; 8 nucleotides match TRBD2. The length of the CDR3 is 13 residues. V dropped 7 bases and J dropped 3; count of bases not matched to a gene: 3. The germline CDR1 and CDR2 sequences are SEHNR and FQNEAQ (reference sequence). CDR3 loop: CASTLAATDTQYF. In DNA, the CDR3 is TGTGCCAGCACACTAGCGGCTACAGATACGCAGTATTTT.

The chain joins TRBV6-5 to TRBJ1-5; TRBD1 agrees at 8 bases. V shed 6 bases and J 7 bases; nucleotides not matched to a gene: 5. The length of the CDR3 is 13 residues. CDR1 and CDR2 (germline): MNHEY, SVGAGI. CDR3 sequence: CASSTDRDQPQHF. DNA for the CDR3: TGTGCCAGCAGCACGGACAGGGACCAGCCCCAGCATTTT.

The CDR3 here is CAAARTGGRPNYGYTF. The CDR3 DNA reads TGTGCCGCCGCCAGGACAGGGGGCAGGCCTAACTATGGCTACACCTTC. The chain recombines TRBV27 with TRBJ1-2; TRBD1 matches at 11 bases. V was pared by 11 bases and J by 0 bases, with 11 bases of the junction left unmatched. The germline gives CDR1 MNHEY, CDR2 SMNVEV (reference sequence). The CDR3 has 16 residues.

The chain is built from TRBV27 and TRBJ2-5; perhaps TRBD1 as D (5 bases). CDR1 is MNHEY, CDR2 SMNVEV, per germline (reference sequence). With 4 bases removed from V and 12 bases from J, the gap between germline ends came to 12 bases. This CDR3 has 11 residues. The CDR3 reads CASSSGVGEYF. Here the CDR3 DNA reads TGTGCCAGCAGTTCCGGAGTAGGGGAGTACTTC.

This sequence joins TRBV30 and TRBJ2-7; D remains ambiguous. Trimming removed 5 bases at V and 0 bases at J, with 8 bases between. The CDR3 totals 12 residues. Germline-derived CDR1 and CDR2 are GTSNPN and SVGIG (reference sequence). The DNA of the CDR3 is TGTGCCTGGGCTTCAGGCTCCTACGAGCAGTACTTC. It is translated as CAWASGSYEQYF.

This chain links TRBV5-1 with TRBJ1-1, with D maybe TRBD1 (5 bases). This CDR3 has 12 amino acids. V dropped 5 bases and J dropped 3 bases, with 8 bases sitting between them. CDR1 and CDR2 from the germline V gene are SGHRS and YFSETQ. The CDR3 loop reads CASRTTDTEAFF. CDR3 DNA: TGCGCCAGCAGGACGACAGACACTGAAGCTTTCTTT.

A word on this clone: This sample also contains other DNA sequences that code for the same CDR3. The gene calls are TRBV30 and TRBJ2-1; 15 bases are a match to TRBD2. The CDR3 totals 15 residues. J was trimmed by 7 bases and V by 3 bases; bases with no gene match: 4. The germline V gene encodes CDR1 GTSNPN and CDR2 SVGIG (reference sequence). The CDR3, as DNA: TGTGCCTGGAGAGGGACTAGCGGGAGGTGGAATGAGCAGTTCTTC. Translating gives CAWRGTSGRWNEQFF.

The chain is built from TRBV5-1 and TRBJ2-5; 7 positions match TRBD1. In germline, CDR1 is SGHRS, CDR2 YFSETQ. The CDR3 loop spans 15 amino acids. With 2 bases clipped from V and 1 base from J, the junction kept 5 bases outside the gene matches. DNA for the CDR3: TGCGCCAGCAGCTTAACCGGGACAGCCCAAGAGACCCAGTACTTC. Its translation is CASSLTGTAQETQYF. Variable domain in full (rest from reference TRBV5-1 and TRBJ2-5): KAGVTQTPRYLIKTRGQQVTLSCSPISGHRSVSWYQQTPGQGLQFLFEYFSETQRNKGNFPGRFSGRQFSNSRSEMNVSTLELGDSALYLCASSLTGTAQETQYFGPGTRLLVL.

The genes are TRBV4-1 and TRBJ2-2; 10 positions match TRBD2. The CDR3 totals 17 residues. Unmatched junction bases numbered 9, after V lost 1 base and J lost 7 bases. Germline V gene sequence: CDR1 MGHRA, CDR2 YSYEKL. CDR3 in amino acids: CASSQAPAGGRIGELFF. Written as DNA, the CDR3 is TGCGCCAGCAGCCAAGCCCCAGCGGGGGGGCGTATCGGGGAGCTGTTTTTT.

The chain is built from TRBV5-1 and TRBJ1-4, with TRBD1 identical over 9 bases. The CDR3 runs 14 residues. J gave up 6 bases and V 3 bases, and 3 bases lay outside the gene matches. Germline CDR1 reads SGHRS; CDR2 reads YFSETQ. The CDR3 DNA sequence: TGCGCCAGCAGCTCGACAGGGGGTGATGAAAAACTGTTTTTT. Its protein is CASSSTGGDEKLFF.

This chain joins TRBV12-5 and TRBJ2-7, with 14 bases lining up with TRBD2. This CDR3 region has 16 residues. Looked up from germline, CDR1 is LGHNT and CDR2 is FRNRAP. J gave up 5 bases and V 6 bases, and 9 bases lay outside the gene matches. The CDR3 DNA reads as TGTGCTAGTGGCGGGACTAGCGGGAGATGGGGCGACGAGCAGTACTTC. It yields the protein CASGGTSGRWGDEQYF.

This clone occurred a few times. The V and J genes are TRBV28 and TRBJ2-7, with 8 bases matching TRBD1. CDR1 MDHEN and CDR2 SYDVKM come from the germline V gene. J lost 0 bases, V lost 5 bases, and 3 bases had no gene match. The CDR3 is 14 amino acids. This chain's CDR3 is CASSQDRASYEQYF. CDR3 sequence (DNA): TGTGCCAGCAGTCAGGACAGGGCCTCCTACGAGCAGTACTTC.

A single count supports this clone. V is TRBV7-9 and J is TRBJ1-1; maybe TRBD1 (5 bases). Germline CDR1 is SEHNR and CDR2 is FQNEAQ (reference sequence). The V end was cut by 7 bases, the J end by 0 bases, with 15 bases between. The CDR3 has 15 amino acids. The CDR3 reads CASTTFGGLNTEAFF. DNA of the CDR3: TGTGCCAGCACCACCTTCGGGGGGTTGAACACTGAAGCTTTCTTT.

The chain joins TRBV29-1 to TRBJ2-7, with D unclear. Germline-derived CDR1 and CDR2 are SQVTM and ANQGSEA. Trimming cost V 5 bases and J 6 bases, with 11 bases left between them. This CDR3 is 11 amino acids long. Written as DNA, the CDR3 is TGCAGCGTTCAACTCTTCCGCGAGCAGTACTTC. Protein: CSVQLFREQYF.